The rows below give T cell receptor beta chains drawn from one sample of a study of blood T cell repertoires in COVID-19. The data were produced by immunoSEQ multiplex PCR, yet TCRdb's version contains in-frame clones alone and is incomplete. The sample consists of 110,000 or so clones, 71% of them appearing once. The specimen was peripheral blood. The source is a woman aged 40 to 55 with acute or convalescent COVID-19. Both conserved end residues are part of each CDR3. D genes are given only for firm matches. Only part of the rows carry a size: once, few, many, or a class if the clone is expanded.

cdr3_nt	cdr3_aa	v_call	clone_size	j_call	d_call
TGTGCCAGCACCTCCAGACAGGGGGGAAAGACCCAGTACTTC	CASTSRQGGKTQYF	TRBV28	-	TRBJ2-5	TRBD1
TGTGCCAGCAGTGAATGGCGGGGGGATCAGCCCCAGCATTTT	CASSEWRGDQPQHF	TRBV6-1	-	TRBJ1-5	-
TGCGCCACCACAACAGGGAATATAGGAGAGACCCAGTACTTC	CATTTGNIGETQYF	TRBV5-1	-	TRBJ2-5	-
TGTGCCAGCTCTCCCCAGCGGGGGCGCCCCTACGAGCAGTACTTC	CASSPQRGRPYEQYF	TRBV18	-	TRBJ2-7	TRBD2
TGCAGCGTTTTGAGGGGACAAAGCACAGATACGCAGTATTTT	CSVLRGQSTDTQYF	TRBV29-1	once	TRBJ2-3	-
TGTGCCAGCAGTTACTCTCCCGGGGTGACACACACCGGGGAGCTGTTTTTT	CASSYSPGVTHTGELFF	TRBV6-2/TRBV6-3	once	TRBJ2-2	-
TGTGCCACCAGTGCATACGGGAGCTCCTACAATGAGCAGTTCTTC	CATSAYGSSYNEQFF	TRBV24-1	-	TRBJ2-1	-
TGTGCCAGCAGTCCACAGGGGTACTATGGCTACACCTTC	CASSPQGYYGYTF	TRBV2	-	TRBJ1-2	TRBD1
TGTGCCAGCTCATTCAGGACAGGGACTAATGAAAAACTGTTTTTT	CASSFRTGTNEKLFF	TRBV18	-	TRBJ1-4	TRBD1
TGCGCCAGCAGCCCCATCCCCGGGACAGACAATAGCAATCAGCCCCAGCATTTT	CASSPIPGTDNSNQPQHF	TRBV4-1	-	TRBJ1-5	TRBD1
TGTGCCAGCAGCTTAACGCCAGAAAACACCGGGGAGCTGTTTTTT	CASSLTPENTGELFF	TRBV7-3	-	TRBJ2-2	-
TGTGCCAGCAGCCAAGGACAGGGGAGTCAAAAACTGTTTTTT	CASSQGQGSQKLFF	TRBV14	-	TRBJ1-4	TRBD1
TGTGCCAGCGCGAGACTGCCGTCGGAGACCCAGTACTTC	CASARLPSETQYF	TRBV5-4	few	TRBJ2-5	-
TGTGCCAGCTCACCGGCAAATTCGAACACCGGGGAGCTGTTTTTT	CASSPANSNTGELFF	TRBV18	-	TRBJ2-2	-
TGTGCCAGCAGTGGGGGGACAGAGGGAGACGAGCAGTACTTC	CASSGGTEGDEQYF	TRBV27	-	TRBJ2-7	-
TGTGCCAGCAGTTCCTCGGGGACAGCAAATCAGCCCCAGCATTTT	CASSSSGTANQPQHF	TRBV6-5	few	TRBJ1-5	TRBD1
TGTGCCAGTAGTATAATTGGGACAGACAATGAGCAGTTCTTC	CASSIIGTDNEQFF	TRBV19	few	TRBJ2-1	TRBD1
TGTGCCAGCAGTTTGTCCAGGGGGAATTCACCCCTCCACTTT	CASSLSRGNSPLHF	TRBV27	many	TRBJ1-6	TRBD1
TGTGCCAGCAGCTTAGGAGGGGGAGCGCTCGGGCAGTTCTTC	CASSLGGGALGQFF	TRBV7-9	-	TRBJ2-1	-
TGTGCCAGCAGTTCGACAGGGAATGAGCAGTTCTTC	CASSSTGNEQFF	TRBV2	-	TRBJ2-1	TRBD1
TGTGCCAGCAGCTTGGCCTTGACAGGGCATATGGGACATGGCTACACCTTC	CASSLALTGHMGHGYTF	TRBV5-5	-	TRBJ1-2	TRBD1
TGCGCCAGCAGCCCGAATCAGAGGGAAGAGACCCAGTACTTC	CASSPNQREETQYF	TRBV4-1	-	TRBJ2-5	-
TGTGCCAGTACCCAAGGAGCACAAGAGACCCAGTACTTC	CASTQGAQETQYF	TRBV2	-	TRBJ2-5	-
TGTGCCAGCAGCTTCACAGCGGGACAAGAGACCCAGTACTTC	CASSFTAGQETQYF	TRBV5-5	-	TRBJ2-5	TRBD2
TGCGCCAGCAGCCAAGATGGGACATATAATAATTCACCCCTCCACTTT	CASSQDGTYNNSPLHF	TRBV4-1	few	TRBJ1-6	-
TGTGCCATCGGAACTAGCTTGAGAACCGGGGAGCTGTTTTTT	CAIGTSLRTGELFF	TRBV10-3	-	TRBJ2-2	-
TGCGCCAGCAGCCAAGAAGGGGGCCGATCCTACGAGCAGTACTTC	CASSQEGGRSYEQYF	TRBV4-1	once	TRBJ2-7	TRBD1
TGTGCCAGTAGTCCGACAGGGTCTGGCTACACCTTC	CASSPTGSGYTF	TRBV19	-	TRBJ1-2	TRBD1
TGTGCCAGCAGCTTGGCGTCGGTCCCGGAGACCCAGTACTTC	CASSLASVPETQYF	TRBV5-4	-	TRBJ2-5	-
TGTGCCAGCAGCGGAGAGGGGACTAGCGGTTTCACCGGGGAGCTGTTTTTT	CASSGEGTSGFTGELFF	TRBV9	once	TRBJ2-2	TRBD2
TGTGCCAGCAGCCAAGGAAATCCGGGACTGACTAAATCGGATACGCAGTATTTT	CASSQGNPGLTKSDTQYF	TRBV3-1/TRBV3-2	-	TRBJ2-3	-
TGCGCCAGCAGCGCTGGAAGGAGCGGGAATAATGAAAAACTGTTTTTT	CASSAGRSGNNEKLFF	TRBV5-1	-	TRBJ1-4	-
TGCGCCAGCAGCCAAGAGCCGGGGAATTCACCCCTCCACTTT	CASSQEPGNSPLHF	TRBV4-3	-	TRBJ1-6	-
TGTGCCAGTAGACCGCGGGGGGCCTCCAATGAGCAGTTCTTC	CASRPRGASNEQFF	TRBV19	-	TRBJ2-1	TRBD2
TGTGCCAGCAGCTCAAGCGCGGGGGGCGGGAATGAGCAGTTCTTC	CASSSSAGGGNEQFF	TRBV7-2	-	TRBJ2-1	TRBD2
TGTGCCAGTAGTCCTCCTGGGGCCAACGTCCTGACTTTC	CASSPPGANVLTF	TRBV19	-	TRBJ2-6	-
TGTGCCAGCAGCTTAGCTGCATTCGGACAGACTGGAAACACCATATATTTT	CASSLAAFGQTGNTIYF	TRBV7-2	-	TRBJ1-3	-